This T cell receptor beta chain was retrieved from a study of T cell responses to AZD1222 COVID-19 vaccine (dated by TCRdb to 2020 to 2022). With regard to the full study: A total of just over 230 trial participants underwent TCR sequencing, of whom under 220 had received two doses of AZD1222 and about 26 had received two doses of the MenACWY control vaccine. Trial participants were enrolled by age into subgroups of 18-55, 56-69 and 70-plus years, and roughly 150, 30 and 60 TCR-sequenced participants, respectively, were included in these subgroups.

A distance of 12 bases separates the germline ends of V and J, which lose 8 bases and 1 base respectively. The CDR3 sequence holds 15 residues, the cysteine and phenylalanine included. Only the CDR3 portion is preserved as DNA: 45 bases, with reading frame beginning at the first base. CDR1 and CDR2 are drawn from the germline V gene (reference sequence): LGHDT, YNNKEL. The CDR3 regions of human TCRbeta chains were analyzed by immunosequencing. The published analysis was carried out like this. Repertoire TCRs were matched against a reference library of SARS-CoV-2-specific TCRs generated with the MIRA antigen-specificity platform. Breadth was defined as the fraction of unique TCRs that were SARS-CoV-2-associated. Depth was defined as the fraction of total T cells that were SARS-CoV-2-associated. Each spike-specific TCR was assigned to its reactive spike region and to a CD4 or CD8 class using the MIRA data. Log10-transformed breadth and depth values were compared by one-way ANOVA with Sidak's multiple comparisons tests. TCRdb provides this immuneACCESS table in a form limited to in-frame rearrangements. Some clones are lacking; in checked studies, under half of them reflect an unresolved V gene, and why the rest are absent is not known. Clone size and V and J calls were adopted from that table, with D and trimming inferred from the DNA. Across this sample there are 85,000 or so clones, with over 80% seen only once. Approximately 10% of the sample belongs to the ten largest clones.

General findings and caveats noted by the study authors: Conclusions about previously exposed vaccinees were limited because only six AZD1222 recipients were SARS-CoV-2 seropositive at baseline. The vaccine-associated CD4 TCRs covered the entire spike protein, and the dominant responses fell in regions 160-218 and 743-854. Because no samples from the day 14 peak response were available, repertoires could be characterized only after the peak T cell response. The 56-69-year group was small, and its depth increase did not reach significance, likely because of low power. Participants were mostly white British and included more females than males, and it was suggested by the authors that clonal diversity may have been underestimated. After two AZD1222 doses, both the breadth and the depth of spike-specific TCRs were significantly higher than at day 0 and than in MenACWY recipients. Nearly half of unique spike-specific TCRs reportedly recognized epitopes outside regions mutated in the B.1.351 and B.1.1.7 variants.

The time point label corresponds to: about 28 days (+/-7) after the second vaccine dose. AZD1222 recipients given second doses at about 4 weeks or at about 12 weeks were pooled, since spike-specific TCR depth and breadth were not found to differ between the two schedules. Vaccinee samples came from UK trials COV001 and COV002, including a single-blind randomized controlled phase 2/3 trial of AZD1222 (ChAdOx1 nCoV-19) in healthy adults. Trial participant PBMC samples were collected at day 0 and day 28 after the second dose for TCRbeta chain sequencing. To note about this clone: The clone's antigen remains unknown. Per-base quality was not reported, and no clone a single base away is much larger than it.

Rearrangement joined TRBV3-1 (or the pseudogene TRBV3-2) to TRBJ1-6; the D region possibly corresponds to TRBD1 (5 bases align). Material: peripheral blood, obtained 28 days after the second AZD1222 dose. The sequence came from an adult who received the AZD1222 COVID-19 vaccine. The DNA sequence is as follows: TGTGCCAGCGCCCGGGGCAGTTCCTATAATTCACCCCTCCACTTT. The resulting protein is CASARGSSYNSPLHF.